This TCR beta chain was sequenced during a study of cytomegalovirus exposure and HLA in healthy donors. In the study overall: The study's early data release held 75 million to 95 million unique TCRs from HLA-typed donors.

CDR3 length: 18 amino acids. Trimming took 5 bases from V and 4 from J, leaving 24 bases between them. The germline CDR1 and CDR2 sequences are SNHLY and FYNNEI. Likely unrecorded immune exposures existed in these nominally healthy donors. Notes on the study in general: The study dropped some indistinguishable V segments, TRBV6-2 and TRBV6-3 among them. Relative to equally common others, HLA-associated TCR beta chains showed greater clonal expansion in a later analysis.

PCR primers comprised 60 Vbeta and 13 Jbeta primers. Produced via immunoSEQ multiplex PCR; TCRdb's table is partial and in-frame only. Here the sample spans 100,000 to 150,000 clones, approximately 84% being singletons. Note on this clone: The antigen remains unidentified.

The chain links TRBV2 to TRBJ2-1, with D possibly TRBD2 on 5 matching bases. Source material: PBMCs. This TCR derives from a woman aged 40-49 years in good health and CMV-seronegative. CDR3 DNA sequence: TGTGCCAGCAGTAAATACAGCCGGGGTAGCGCCCTATACAATGAGCAGTTCTTC. Amino acids: CASSKYSRGSALYNEQFF.